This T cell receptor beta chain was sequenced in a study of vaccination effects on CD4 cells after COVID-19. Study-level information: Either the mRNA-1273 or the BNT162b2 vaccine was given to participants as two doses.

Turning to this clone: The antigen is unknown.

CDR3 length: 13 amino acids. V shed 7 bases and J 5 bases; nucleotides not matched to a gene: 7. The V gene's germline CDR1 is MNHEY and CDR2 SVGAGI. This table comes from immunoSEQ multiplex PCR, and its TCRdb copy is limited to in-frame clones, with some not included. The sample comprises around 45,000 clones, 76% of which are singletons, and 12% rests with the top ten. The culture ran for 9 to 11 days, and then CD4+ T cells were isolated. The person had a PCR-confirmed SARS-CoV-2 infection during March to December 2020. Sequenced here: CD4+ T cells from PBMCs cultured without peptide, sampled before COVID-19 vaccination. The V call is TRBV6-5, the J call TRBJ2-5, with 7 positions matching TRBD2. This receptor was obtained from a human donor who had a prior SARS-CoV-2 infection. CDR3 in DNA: TGTGCCAGCATAGCGGGTGGGCGGGAGACCCAGTACTTC. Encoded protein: CASIAGGRETQYF.